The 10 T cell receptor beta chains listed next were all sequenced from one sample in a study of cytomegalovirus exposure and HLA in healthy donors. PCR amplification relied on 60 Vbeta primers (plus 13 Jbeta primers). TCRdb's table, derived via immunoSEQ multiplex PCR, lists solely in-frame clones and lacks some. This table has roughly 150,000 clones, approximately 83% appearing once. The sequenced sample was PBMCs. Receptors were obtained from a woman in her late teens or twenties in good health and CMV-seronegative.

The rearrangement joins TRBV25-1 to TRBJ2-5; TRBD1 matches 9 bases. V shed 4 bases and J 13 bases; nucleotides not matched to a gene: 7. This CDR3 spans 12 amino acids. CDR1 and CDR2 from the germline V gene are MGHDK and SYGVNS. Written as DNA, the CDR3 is TGTGCCAGCAGTGGGGGACAGGGTAGAATGTACTTC. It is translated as CASSGGQGRMYF.

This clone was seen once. In nucleotides, the CDR3 is TGTGCCTGGAGGGGACAGGGAATAAATGGCTACACCTTC. Encoded protein: CAWRGQGINGYTF. The J gene is TRBJ1-2, the V gene TRBV30, with 9 bases identical to TRBD1. The CDR3 length is 13 residues. Germline CDR1 GTSNPN, CDR2 SVGIG (reference sequence). V was pared by 3 bases and J by 6 bases, with 5 bases of the junction left unmatched.

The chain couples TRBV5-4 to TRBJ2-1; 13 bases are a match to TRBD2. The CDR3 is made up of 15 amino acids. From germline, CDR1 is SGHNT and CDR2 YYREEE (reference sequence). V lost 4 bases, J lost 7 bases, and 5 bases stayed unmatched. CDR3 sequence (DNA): TGTGCCAGCAGCCCGGGACTAGCGGGGATGAATGAGCAGTTCTTC. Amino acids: CASSPGLAGMNEQFF.

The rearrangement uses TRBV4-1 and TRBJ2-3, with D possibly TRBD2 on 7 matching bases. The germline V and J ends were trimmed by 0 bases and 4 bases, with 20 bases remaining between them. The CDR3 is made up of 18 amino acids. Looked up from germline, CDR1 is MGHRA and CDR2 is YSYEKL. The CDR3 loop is CASSQEGASGGRPDTQYF. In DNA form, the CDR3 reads TGCGCCAGCAGCCAAGAAGGCGCGTCGGGGGGCCGACCAGATACGCAGTATTTT.

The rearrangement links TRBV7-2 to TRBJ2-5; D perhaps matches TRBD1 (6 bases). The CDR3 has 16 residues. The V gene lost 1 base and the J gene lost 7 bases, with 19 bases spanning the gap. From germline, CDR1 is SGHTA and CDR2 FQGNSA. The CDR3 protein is CASSLVGGRGRGTQYF. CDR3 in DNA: TGTGCCAGCAGCTTAGTAGGGGGACGGGGAAGAGGGACCCAGTACTTC.

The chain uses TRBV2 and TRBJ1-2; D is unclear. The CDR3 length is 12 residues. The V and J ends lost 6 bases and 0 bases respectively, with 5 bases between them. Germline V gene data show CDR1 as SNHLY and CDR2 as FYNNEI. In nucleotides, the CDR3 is TGTGCCAGCAGCGGGTCTAACTATGGCTACACCTTC. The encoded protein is CASSGSNYGYTF.

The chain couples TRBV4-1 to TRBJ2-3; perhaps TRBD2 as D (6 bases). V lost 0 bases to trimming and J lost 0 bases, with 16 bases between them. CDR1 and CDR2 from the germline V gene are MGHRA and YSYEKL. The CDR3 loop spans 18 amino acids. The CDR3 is CASSQEFVTGTSTDTQYF. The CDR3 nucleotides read TGCGCCAGCAGCCAAGAGTTCGTCACGGGGACTAGCACAGATACGCAGTATTTT.

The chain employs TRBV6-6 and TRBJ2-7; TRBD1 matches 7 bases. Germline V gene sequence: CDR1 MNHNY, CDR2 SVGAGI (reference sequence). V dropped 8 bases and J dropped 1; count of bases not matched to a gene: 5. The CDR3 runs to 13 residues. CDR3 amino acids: CASCMGQSYEQYF. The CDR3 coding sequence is TGTGCCAGCTGTATGGGACAGTCCTACGAGCAGTACTTC.

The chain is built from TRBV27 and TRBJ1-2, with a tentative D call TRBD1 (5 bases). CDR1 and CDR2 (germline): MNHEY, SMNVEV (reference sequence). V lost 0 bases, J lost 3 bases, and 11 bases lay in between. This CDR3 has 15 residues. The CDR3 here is CASSLSPRGDYGYTF. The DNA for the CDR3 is TGTGCCAGCAGTTTATCTCCCCGGGGGGACTATGGCTACACCTTC.

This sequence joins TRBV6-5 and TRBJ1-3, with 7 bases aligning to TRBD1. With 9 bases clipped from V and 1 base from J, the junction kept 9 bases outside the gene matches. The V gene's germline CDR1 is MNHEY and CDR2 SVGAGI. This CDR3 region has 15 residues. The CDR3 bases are TGTGCCAGTCAGGGACAGCCCTATTCTGGAAACACCATATATTTT. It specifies CASQGQPYSGNTIYF.